A selection of T cell receptor beta chains follows, all from one sample in a study of cytomegalovirus exposure and HLA in healthy donors. The data were produced by immunoSEQ multiplex PCR, yet TCRdb's version contains in-frame clones alone and is incomplete. Counted here are about 88,000 clones, approximately 88% occurring once; the ten biggest clones make up 9% to 14%. The sequenced sample was PBMCs. The receptors shown here come from a woman aged 18-29 years in good health and CMV-seropositive. Both conserved end residues are part of each CDR3. Each record gives: D gene, J gene, V gene, CDR3 DNA, CDR3 protein. D genes are given only for firm matches.

d_gene: .; j_gene: TRBJ1-3; v_gene: TRBV5-1; CDR3nt: TGCGCCAGCAGCTTGGCAAGGGGTGTTGGAAACACCATATATTTT; CDR3aa: CASSLARGVGNTIYF
d_gene: TRBD2; j_gene: TRBJ2-3; v_gene: TRBV10-1; CDR3nt: TGCGCCAGCAGAAGTGGGGAGGGTGGAGATACGCAGTATTTT; CDR3aa: CASRSGEGGDTQYF
d_gene: .; j_gene: TRBJ1-2; v_gene: TRBV19; CDR3nt: TGTGCCACGTGGGGCCGGGCCCGCATTCTTGGCTATGGCTACACCTTC; CDR3aa: CATWGRARILGYGYTF
d_gene: .; j_gene: TRBJ2-1; v_gene: TRBV9; CDR3nt: TGTGCCAGCAGCTTGGGGGGGGCTGAGCAGTTCTTC; CDR3aa: CASSLGGAEQFF
d_gene: .; j_gene: TRBJ1-4; v_gene: TRBV9; CDR3nt: TGTGCCAGCAGCACTCGGGACTTCGGCGAAAAACTGTTTTTT; CDR3aa: CASSTRDFGEKLFF
d_gene: .; j_gene: TRBJ2-7; v_gene: TRBV27; CDR3nt: TGTGCCAGCAGGAGGGTATCGGGTGCCTACGAGCAGTACTTC; CDR3aa: CASRRVSGAYEQYF
d_gene: .; j_gene: TRBJ2-5; v_gene: TRBV5-1; CDR3nt: TGCGCCAGCAGCTTGGGGACAACTCAAGAGACCCAGTACTTC; CDR3aa: CASSLGTTQETQYF
d_gene: .; j_gene: TRBJ1-6; v_gene: TRBV30; CDR3nt: TGTGCCTGGAGTTACTGGGGGGGGGATAAAACCCTCCACTTT; CDR3aa: CAWSYWGGDKTLHF
d_gene: .; j_gene: TRBJ1-1; v_gene: TRBV28; CDR3nt: TGTGCCAGCAGTTTCCTCGACAGCCCTAACACTGAAGCTTTCTTT; CDR3aa: CASSFLDSPNTEAFF
d_gene: .; j_gene: TRBJ2-3; v_gene: TRBV27; CDR3nt: TGTGCCAGCAGTTTCCGGTGGGATACGCAGTATTTT; CDR3aa: CASSFRWDTQYF
d_gene: TRBD2; j_gene: TRBJ2-7; v_gene: TRBV11-2; CDR3nt: TGTGCCAGCAGCCAATCCGCCGGGGGGGGATACGAGCAGTACTTC; CDR3aa: CASSQSAGGGYEQYF
d_gene: .; j_gene: TRBJ1-1; v_gene: TRBV5-5; CDR3nt: TGTGCCAGTACCCAATGGGGGGGAAGGGCTGAAGCTTTCTTT; CDR3aa: CASTQWGGRAEAFF
d_gene: TRBD2; j_gene: TRBJ2-2; v_gene: TRBV7-9; CDR3nt: TGTGCCAGCAGCCCCCTACAGCGGGGGAACACCGGGGAGCTGTTTTTT; CDR3aa: CASSPLQRGNTGELFF
d_gene: .; j_gene: TRBJ1-4; v_gene: TRBV2; CDR3nt: TGTGCCAGCAGTGAAGCAGGGAGTGAAAAACTGTTTTTT; CDR3aa: CASSEAGSEKLFF
d_gene: .; j_gene: TRBJ1-3; v_gene: TRBV6-5; CDR3nt: TGTGCCAGCCACACCTCTGGAAACACCATATATTTT; CDR3aa: CASHTSGNTIYF
d_gene: .; j_gene: TRBJ1-1; v_gene: TRBV5-1; CDR3nt: TGCGCCAGCAGCTTGCTCGACATTTCCGCCACTGAAGCTTTCTTT; CDR3aa: CASSLLDISATEAFF
d_gene: .; j_gene: TRBJ1-2; v_gene: TRBV5-1; CDR3nt: TGCGCCAGCAGAATCGACAGAGCCATGAACTATGGCTACACCTTC; CDR3aa: CASRIDRAMNYGYTF